This T cell receptor beta chain was sequenced during a study of OX40 agonist ivuxolimab in advanced cancers. Clones were sequenced by immunoSEQ multiplex PCR, and TCRdb holds only the in-frame ones, with some missing. The table has tens of thousands of clones, about 87% seen once. V lost 6 bases and J lost 1; bases outside the gene matches: 4. The germline V gene has CDR1 MRHNA and CDR2 SNTAGT. This CDR3 is built from 14 residues. This material consisted of CD4+ or CD8+ T cells sorted from blood, taken in a trial of the OX40 agonist ivuxolimab. The origin of this receptor is an adult with an advanced solid tumor such as melanoma, head and neck, liver or kidney cancer. The chain employs TRBV6-4 and TRBJ1-1; 8 bases align to TRBD1. Written as DNA, the CDR3 is TGTGCCAGCAGACAACAGGGGGAGAACACTGAAGCTTTCTTT. It codes for CASRQQGENTEAFF.